This record covers a single TCR beta chain. Its target is unknown. The data derive from a study of T-cell reconstitution after alpha-beta-depleted transplantation in children. Findings of the study overall: Newly produced T cells mostly provided counts and TCRbeta diversity after one year, as hyperexpanded clones declined. Recipient T cells and thymic progenitors that survived were the source of the high TCRbeta diversity seen at day 60 in some patients. Several hundred graft clones that had expanded were reportedly the source of alpha-beta T cells about two months after transplant.

Germline CDR1 SGDLS, CDR2 YYNGEE. CDR3 length: 16 amino acids. V was cut by 0 bases and J by 4 bases, with 14 bases left in between. Unique molecular identifiers featured in how the TCRbeta library was prepared. TCRdb fed the PCR reads into MiXCR, producing one record per CDR3 protein. The sample lists fewer than 700,000 distinct CDR3 sequences, 10% to 15% occurring once. V usage is TRBV9 and J usage is TRBJ2-1, with D perhaps matching TRBD2 (6 bases). This clonotype was obtained from a male patient aged 5 to 17 who had a stem cell transplant for acute myeloid leukemia, so the T cells may come from the graft donor. This specimen was PBMCs, mostly from graft donor cells, taken 360 days after TCRalphabeta/CD19-depleted stem cell transplant. CDR3 amino acids: CASSVVEGLGYNEQFF. Written as DNA, the CDR3 is TGTGCCAGCAGCGTAGTGGAGGGACTGGGATACAATGAGCAGTTCTTC.